The 22 T cell receptor beta chains presented below share a single source sample, sequenced in a study of vaccination effects on CD4 cells after COVID-19. Antigen specificity for these receptors is unknown. The data were produced by immunoSEQ multiplex PCR, yet TCRdb's version contains in-frame clones alone and is incomplete. The sample holds nearly 45,000 clones, approximately 70% seen once. Peptide-pool stimulation followed by sequencing identified expanded antigen-specific CD4+ clonotypes in the ViraFEST assay. With about 9 days of culture completed, CD4+ T cells were isolated. It was between March and December 2020 that the person had a SARS-CoV-2 infection confirmed by PCR. Here the sequenced sample was CD4+ T cells from PBMCs cultured with a peptide pool, taken before COVID-19 vaccination. These receptors all come from a human donor who had a prior SARS-CoV-2 infection.

The J gene is TRBJ1-6, the V gene TRBV6-1; 7 positions agree with TRBD1. The length of the CDR3 is 16 residues. Trimming removed 0 bases from V and 3 bases from J; junction bases left unmatched: 2. The germline gives CDR1 MNHNS, CDR2 SASEGT. DNA for the CDR3: TGTGCCAGCAGTGAAGCACAGGGGCGCTATAATTCACCCCTCCACTTT. This sequence encodes CASSEAQGRYNSPLHF.

The chain has TRBV4-2 and TRBJ2-5; 9 positions match TRBD2. V dropped 1 base and J dropped 0; count of bases not matched to a gene: 6. The CDR3 sequence is 17 residues long. CDR1 is LGHNA and CDR2 is YNFKEQ in the germline V gene. CDR3 sequence (DNA): TGTGCCAGCAGCCAAGCCGGAGCGGGGGGCTACCAAGAGACCCAGTACTTC. It is translated as CASSQAGAGGYQETQYF.

The V gene is TRBV5-1, the J gene TRBJ2-7; D is possibly TRBD1 (6 bases). V gave up 4 bases and J gave up 3 bases, with 17 bases separating them. CDR1 and CDR2 (germline): SGHRS, YFSETQ. CDR3 length: 15 amino acids. CDR3 sequence reads: CASSPRGTINYEQYF. The CDR3 nucleotides are TGCGCCAGCAGCCCCAGGGGCACTATAAACTACGAGCAGTACTTC.

V and J are TRBV19 and TRBJ2-1; no definite D call. This CDR3 has 14 residues. Germline loops: CDR1 LNHDA, CDR2 SQIVND (reference sequence). V was trimmed by 8 bases and J by 6 bases, leaving 17 bases between them. The CDR3: CASAENSPGNEQFF. In DNA form, the CDR3 reads TGTGCCAGTGCGGAGAACAGCCCCGGCAATGAGCAGTTCTTC.

This chain joins TRBV5-1 and TRBJ2-7; no definite D call. The length of the CDR3 is 12 residues. CDR1 and CDR2 (germline): SGHRS, YFSETQ. V was trimmed by 4 bases and J by 6 bases, leaving 11 bases between them. CDR3 nucleotide sequence: TGCGCCAGCAGCAAGTTATCTGGCGAGCAGTACTTC. This sequence encodes CASSKLSGEQYF.

This clone was picked up one time. The chain has TRBV2 and TRBJ1-6; D not resolved. Germline V gives CDR1 SNHLY, CDR2 FYNNEI. The CDR3 loop spans 13 amino acids. Trimming pared 4 bases from V and 9 bases from J, leaving 10 bases between. CDR3 sequence reads: CASSGSPFSPLHF. Written as DNA, the CDR3 is TGTGCCAGCAGTGGTTCCCCCTTTTCACCCCTCCACTTT. The full variable domain, with the rest looked up from reference TRBV2 and TRBJ1-6, is EPEVTQTPSHQVTQMGQEVILRCVPISNHLYFYWYRQILGQKVEFLVSFYNNEISEKSEIFDDQFSVERPDGSNFTLKIRSTKLEDSAMYFCASSGSPFSPLHFGNGTRLTVT.

This clone was detected only a few times. V is TRBV2 and J is TRBJ1-6; no reliable D call. CDR3 length equals 13 residues. Trimming took 1 base from V and 9 from J, leaving 7 bases between them. Germline CDR1 and CDR2: SNHLY and FYNNEI. As DNA, the CDR3 is TGTGCCAGCAGTGAAGAGGAAGGTTCACCCCTCCACTTT. This sequence encodes CASSEEEGSPLHF. Supplemented by reference TRBV2 and TRBJ1-6, the full variable domain reads EPEVTQTPSHQVTQMGQEVILRCVPISNHLYFYWYRQILGQKVEFLVSFYNNEISEKSEIFDDQFSVERPDGSNFTLKIRSTKLEDSAMYFCASSEEEGSPLHFGNGTRLTVT.

The gene calls are TRBV27 and TRBJ1-2; 9 bases align to TRBD1. The CDR3 runs 15 residues. Trimming at V came to 6 bases and at J to 7 bases, leaving 12 bases not matched to a gene. Germline assignment: CDR1 MNHEY and CDR2 SMNVEV (reference sequence). This chain's CDR3 is CASSRDRDRVSGYTF. CDR3 DNA sequence: TGTGCCAGCAGCCGAGACCGGGACAGGGTTTCTGGCTACACCTTC.

This clone was seen once. V and J are TRBV9 and TRBJ2-1; 10 bases are shared with TRBD2. V dropped 0 bases and J dropped 4; count of bases not matched to a gene: 7. This CDR3 has 17 amino acids. CDR1 and CDR2 (germline): SGDLS, YYNGEE. The chain's CDR3 is CASSVASSGGLYNEQFF. The CDR3 nucleotides are TGTGCCAGCAGCGTAGCGTCTAGCGGGGGCCTATACAATGAGCAGTTCTTC.

The genes are TRBV2 and TRBJ1-2; D is unclear. There are 13 residues in the CDR3. V was pared by 2 bases and J by 4 bases, with 8 bases between. Germline CDR1 is SNHLY and CDR2 is FYNNEI. The CDR3 loop reads CASSEFGSYGYTF. The CDR3 DNA reads as TGTGCCAGCAGTGAATTTGGCAGCTATGGCTACACCTTC.

The V gene is TRBV6-6, the J gene TRBJ2-5, with 7 bases fitting TRBD1. V was clipped by 7 bases and J by 2 bases; unmatched bases: 7. The germline gives CDR1 MNHNY, CDR2 SVGAGI (reference sequence). This CDR3 spans 14 amino acids. The CDR3 DNA is TGTGCCAGCAAGCTCACAGGGGCACAAGAGACCCAGTACTTC. Encoded protein: CASKLTGAQETQYF.

This chain links TRBV4-3 with TRBJ2-1, with 10 bases matching TRBD2. V was clipped by 1 base and J by 3 bases; unmatched bases: 0. The CDR3 covers 15 residues. Germline V gene sequence: CDR1 LGHNA, CDR2 YSLEER. In DNA, the CDR3 is TGCGCCAGCAGCCAAGGACTAGCGGGCTACAATGAGCAGTTCTTC. This sequence encodes CASSQGLAGYNEQFF.

This chain joins TRBV11-3 and TRBJ2-5; the D is unclear. The CDR3 is 13 amino acids. Germline V gene data show CDR1 as SGHNT and CDR2 as YENEEA. V gave up 5 bases and J gave up 1 base, with 8 bases separating them. CDR3 sequence: CASSAQTQETQYF. The CDR3 nucleotides read TGTGCCAGCAGCGCCCAGACCCAAGAGACCCAGTACTTC.

The chain links TRBV21-1 to TRBJ2-1; TRBD2 reflects the table's D call only, with no check against the DNA. TRBV21-1 is listed as a pseudogene. This CDR3 spans 12 amino acids. CDR3 sequence (DNA): TGTGCCAGCAGCAATGGCGGGGAGAGGCAGTTCTTC. Translated: CASSNGGERQFF.

This chain uses TRBV9 with TRBJ1-4, with D possibly being TRBD1 (6 bases). The CDR3 covers 16 residues. V was clipped by 3 bases and J by 6 bases, with 18 bases between them. Per germline, CDR1 SGDLS and CDR2 YYNGEE. The CDR3 loop reads CASSASPRGADEKLFF. In nucleotides, the CDR3 is TGTGCCAGCAGCGCCAGTCCGAGGGGGGCAGATGAAAAACTGTTTTTT. Together with reference TRBV9 and TRBJ1-4, the CDR3 gives the full variable domain: DSGVTQTPKHLITATGQRVTLRCSPRSGDLSVYWYQQSLDQGLQFLIQYYNGEERAKGNILERFSAQQFPDLHSELNLSSLELGDSALYFCASSASPRGADEKLFFGSGTQLSVL.

A few counts support this clone. The rearrangement uses TRBV2 and TRBJ2-7, with D possibly TRBD1 on 5 matching bases. CDR1 and CDR2 (germline): SNHLY, FYNNEI. Trimming left V 7 bases short and J 1 base short, with 8 bases between. The CDR3 is 12 residues long. The CDR3 here is CASKQESYEQYF. CDR3 bases: TGTGCCAGCAAACAGGAGTCCTACGAGCAGTACTTC. Full variable domain (rest looked up from reference TRBV2 and TRBJ2-7): EPEVTQTPSHQVTQMGQEVILRCVPISNHLYFYWYRQILGQKVEFLVSFYNNEISEKSEIFDDQFSVERPDGSNFTLKIRSTKLEDSAMYFCASKQESYEQYFGPGTRLTVT.

The CDR3 DNA reads as TGTGCCAGTAGCCGAGGGGGGAGCTCCTATAATTCACCCCTCCACTTT. It specifies CASSRGGSSYNSPLHF. This chain links TRBV19 with TRBJ1-6, with TRBD1 as a possible D gene (6 bases). Germline V gene data show CDR1 as LNHDA and CDR2 as SQIVND (reference sequence). The V and J ends lost 6 bases and 0 bases respectively, with 12 bases between them. This CDR3 is 16 amino acids long.

This clone was observed a single time. V gene TRBV5-1 combines with J gene TRBJ2-5, with no clear D. Looked up from germline, CDR1 is SGHRS and CDR2 is YFSETQ. V was trimmed by 0 bases and J by 6 bases, leaving 9 bases between them. The CDR3 consists of 13 residues. CDR3 amino acids: CASSLGYVQTQYF. In DNA, the CDR3 is TGCGCCAGCAGCTTGGGGTACGTTCAGACCCAGTACTTC.

Sample share makes this clone medium-sized (0.01 to 0.1%). The chain combines TRBV7-2 with TRBJ1-5; D call uncertain. The CDR3 is 12 residues long. V gave up 5 bases and J gave up 3 bases, with 5 bases separating them. Per the germline V gene, CDR1 is SGHTA and CDR2 is FQGNSA. In nucleotides, the CDR3 is TGTGCCAGCAGCATTTACAATCAGCCCCAGCATTTT. This sequence encodes CASSIYNQPQHF.

As DNA, the CDR3 is TGTGCCAGCAGGATGAACTTCGGGTCCCCGCAGTATTTT. Its translation is CASRMNFGSPQYF. This chain uses TRBV14 with TRBJ2-3; D call uncertain. V lost 6 bases to trimming and J lost 10 bases, with 17 bases between them. The CDR3 loop spans 13 amino acids. Germline-derived CDR1 and CDR2 are SGHDN and FVKESK.

The chain couples TRBV9 to TRBJ2-1; TRBD2 might be the D (5 bases). V lost 4 bases to trimming and J lost 0 bases, with 14 bases between them. The CDR3 contains 16 residues. Germline V gene sequence: CDR1 SGDLS, CDR2 YYNGEE. The DNA for the CDR3 is TGTGCCAGCAGCTCTCGAAGGACTGGCTCCTACAATGAGCAGTTCTTC. It is translated as CASSSRRTGSYNEQFF.

The chain carries TRBV25-1 and TRBJ2-7; D could derive from TRBD1 or TRBD2 (5 bases each). CDR3 length: 14 residues. CDR1 is MGHDK, CDR2 SYGVNS, per germline. The ends were cut back, 6 bases at V and 2 bases at J, with 14 bases in the middle. In DNA form, the CDR3 reads TGTGCCAGCAGGCCGGGGACCGGTACCTACGAGCAGTACTTC. It codes for CASRPGTGTYEQYF.